This T cell receptor beta chain was recovered during a study of blood T cell repertoires in COVID-19. Study-level background: PBMCs, B-cell-depleted T cells, or T cells provided the cDNA or gDNA that made up the material.

The CDR3 loop spans 16 amino acids. Trimming cost V 3 bases and J 6 bases; bases outside gene matches: 9. Germline assignment: CDR1 SGDLS and CDR2 YYNGEE. Authors' data handling: Amplification with reference gene primers provided the estimates of nucleated cell counts. Using immunoSEQ multiplex PCR, the repertoire was profiled, and TCRdb retains in-frame clones only, with some absent. V, J and clone size derive from that table, while D and trimming were established from the DNA sequence. The top ten clones hold approximately 4% of a sample with roughly 250,000 clones, more than 60% of them seen once.

This chain joins TRBV9 and TRBJ2-3; 11 nucleotides line up with TRBD1. The sequence was obtained from a woman aged 40-49 years with active or convalescent COVID-19. Sequenced: peripheral blood. CDR3 in amino acids: CASSAGDRGAHDTQYF. CDR3 nucleotides: TGTGCCAGCAGCGCCGGGGACAGGGGGGCACACGATACGCAGTATTTT.